This is a list of T cell receptor beta chains from one sample in a study of CD4 T cells in relation to SARS-CoV-2 and coronaviruses. Produced via immunoSEQ multiplex PCR; TCRdb's table is partial and in-frame only. The profile shows 18,000 or so clones, about 72% of them singletons. Which antigens these TCRs recognize remains unknown. The sequenced material came from CD4+ T cells from PBMCs, cultured in vitro. The source of these receptors is a human donor in good health. CDR3s include the opening cysteine and the closing phenylalanine or tryptophan. The D gene is left open where the match is weak. Clone size is given for some rows only: seen once, a few or many times, or a class if the clone is expanded.

D gene	V gene	CDR3 length	clone size	J gene	CDR3 DNA	CDR3 protein
TRBD1	TRBV27	14	.	TRBJ1-1	TGTGCCAGCAGCCCCAGGGGGCTGGACACTGAAGCTTTCTTT	CASSPRGLDTEAFF
TRBD1	TRBV28	18	.	TRBJ2-3	TGTGCCAGCACCAGGAGAATTCAGGGGGCAGGAAGCACAGATACGCAGTATTTT	CASTRRIQGAGSTDTQYF
TRBD2	TRBV4-2	17	.	TRBJ2-1	TGTGCCAGCAGCCAAGAGTCTCGCGGCGGGAGTTACAATGAGCAGTTCTTC	CASSQESRGGSYNEQFF
TRBD1	TRBV9	15	.	TRBJ1-4	TGTGCCAGCAGCCCAGCCGGGACAGTTGGGGAAAAACTGTTTTTT	CASSPAGTVGEKLFF
TRBD1	TRBV5-1	14	.	TRBJ1-1	TGCGCCAGCAGCCTAAATACAGGGGGCACTGAAGCTTTCTTT	CASSLNTGGTEAFF
.	TRBV5-1	12	.	TRBJ2-5	TGCGCCAGCAGCCCACACCAAGAGACCCAGTACTTC	CASSPHQETQYF
.	TRBV14	13	.	TRBJ2-7	TGTGCCAGCAGACCCAGCGGGCGATACGAGCAGTACTTC	CASRPSGRYEQYF
TRBD1	TRBV27	17	.	TRBJ1-5	TGTGCCAGCAGCCCCGACCCCGGACAGGGAGGTGGTCAGCCCCAGCATTTT	CASSPDPGQGGGQPQHF
TRBD2	TRBV30	16	once	TRBJ2-1	TGTGCCTGGAGTGTGGGACTAGCGGGAGGATTAACTGAGCAGTTCTTC	CAWSVGLAGGLTEQFF
TRBD2	TRBV4-1	14	.	TRBJ2-1	TGCGCCAGCAGCCAAGTCGGGACTAGTTATGAGCAGTTCTTC	CASSQVGTSYEQFF
.	TRBV7-3	15	.	TRBJ1-2	TGTGCCAGCAGCCCTCAGGGGAGCGGCGACTATGGCTACACCTTC	CASSPQGSGDYGYTF
.	TRBV14	13	few	TRBJ1-2	TGTGCCAGCAGGCAGGACATTGACTATGGCTACACCTTC	CASRQDIDYGYTF
TRBD2	TRBV9	16	.	TRBJ2-1	TGTGCCAGCAGTCTAGCGGGAGGCCTCTCCTACAATGAGCAGTTCTTC	CASSLAGGLSYNEQFF
.	TRBV9	14	.	TRBJ1-3	TGTGCCAGCAGCGTAGGGCTCTCTGGAAACACCATATATTTT	CASSVGLSGNTIYF
.	TRBV5-1	15	.	TRBJ2-7	TGCGCCAGCAGCTTGTTTGGAACGAATACCTACGAGCAGTACTTC	CASSLFGTNTYEQYF
.	TRBV19	15	.	TRBJ1-1	TGTGCCAGTAGTATATATCGAAGTCCGAACACTGAAGCTTTCTTT	CASSIYRSPNTEAFF
TRBD2	TRBV24-1	16	once	TRBJ2-3	TGTGCCACCAGTGATCTAGCGGGAGACAGCACAGATACGCAGTATTTT	CATSDLAGDSTDTQYF
TRBD2	TRBV7-6	13	.	TRBJ2-1	TGTGCCAGCAGCTTAACGGTATCTAGCGGGTCCGTCTTC	CASSLTVSSGSVF
.	TRBV24-1	10	few	TRBJ1-1	TGTGCCACCTTTAGACCCGAAGCTTTCTTT	CATFRPEAFF
TRBD2	TRBV5-4	15	once	TRBJ2-1	TGTGCCAGCAGCTTGGGGCTAGCGGGAGGAGGTGAGCAGTTCTTC	CASSLGLAGGGEQFF
TRBD2	TRBV6-5	15	.	TRBJ2-1	TGTGCCAGCAGTTACACTAGCGGGAGGACCAATGAGCAGTTCTTC	CASSYTSGRTNEQFF
.	TRBV15	15	.	TRBJ2-1	TGTGCCACCAGCAGAGGTTCGGGCTCCTACAATGAGCAGTTCTTC	CATSRGSGSYNEQFF
.	TRBV30	13	once	TRBJ2-3	TGTGCCTGGAGGGGCGGAGTGACAGATACGCAGTATTTT	CAWRGGVTDTQYF
TRBD2	TRBV18	14	few	TRBJ2-1	TGTGCCAGCTCACCCGGGAGGGACCACAATGAGCAGTTCTTC	CASSPGRDHNEQFF
.	TRBV18	16	large	TRBJ1-1	TGTGCCAGCTCTCCAACTCGGAGGTCAGGGAACACTGAAGCTTTCTTT	CASSPTRRSGNTEAFF
TRBD1	TRBV15	14	.	TRBJ1-1	TGTGCCACCAGCAGAGACCGGACAGGGGGAGAAGCTTTCTTT	CATSRDRTGGEAFF
.	TRBV5-1	11	.	TRBJ2-5	TGCGCCAGCAGCTTGGATGGGACCCAGTACTTC	CASSLDGTQYF
TRBD1	TRBV2	14	.	TRBJ1-5	TGTGCCAGCAGTGGACAGGGGGGAAACTTGCCCCAGCATTTT	CASSGQGGNLPQHF
TRBD2	TRBV9	16	.	TRBJ2-3	TGTGCCAGCAGCGTTCGACTAGCGGGAGGGCAAGATACGCAGTATTTT	CASSVRLAGGQDTQYF
.	TRBV6-6	16	.	TRBJ1-2	TGTGCCAGCAGTTGGCCAACGCCGGAGCCGAACTATGGCTACACCTTC	CASSWPTPEPNYGYTF
.	TRBV3-1/TRBV3-2	14	.	TRBJ1-1	TGTGCCAGCAGTCGCGGAGGGGACAACACTGAAGCTTTCTTT	CASSRGGDNTEAFF
.	TRBV20-1	12	.	TRBJ1-2	TGCAGTGCTAGTATAACCGACTATGGCTACACCTTC	CSASITDYGYTF
.	TRBV30	11	.	TRBJ2-2	TGTGCCTGGATTTCCACCGGGGAGCTGTTTTTT	CAWISTGELFF
.	TRBV2	11	.	TRBJ2-7	TGTGCCAGCAGTGAATGGAGCGAGCAGTACTTC	CASSEWSEQYF
.	TRBV7-9	15	few	TRBJ2-7	TGTGCCAGCAGCTTAGTCGGAGGCAGGGGTAGCGAGCAGTACTTC	CASSLVGGRGSEQYF
TRBD2	TRBV9	16	.	TRBJ2-5	TGTGCCAGCAGCGTAGATAGCGGGAGGTCTGGAGAGACCCAGTACTTC	CASSVDSGRSGETQYF
.	TRBV30	11	.	TRBJ1-1	TGTGCCTGGAGTGTAGGAGGGGTCGCTTTCTTT	CAWSVGGVAFF
.	TRBV14	16	.	TRBJ1-1	TGTGCCAGCAGCCAACGCCTGGGATTTTTGAACACTGAAGCTTTCTTT	CASSQRLGFLNTEAFF
TRBD1	TRBV5-1	15	.	TRBJ2-3	TGCGCCAGCAGCTTGGGGGACAGGGGTCCAGATACGCAGTATTTT	CASSLGDRGPDTQYF
.	TRBV6-5	13	.	TRBJ1-5	TGTGCCAGCATATTGGGGGCGGGTCAGCCCCAGCATTTT	CASILGAGQPQHF
.	TRBV5-1	12	.	TRBJ2-7	TGCGCCAGCAGCTTGGAGAGCTACGAGCAGTACTTC	CASSLESYEQYF
TRBD2	TRBV7-8	17	.	TRBJ2-1	TGTGCCAGCAGCCCCTGGGGACTAGCGGGAGAAAGGGATGAGCAGTTCTTC	CASSPWGLAGERDEQFF
.	TRBV5-6	11	once	TRBJ2-1	TGTGCCAGCAGCTTCGACAATGAGCAGTTCTTC	CASSFDNEQFF
TRBD2	TRBV6-6	18	.	TRBJ2-1	TGTGCCAGCAGACGACTCACATTTAGCGGGGGCTCCTACAATGAGCAGTTCTTC	CASRRLTFSGGSYNEQFF
.	TRBV7-8	14	.	TRBJ2-1	TGTGCCAGCAGCTTAGGCAAAATAGAAAATGAGCAGTTCTTC	CASSLGKIENEQFF
.	TRBV14	12	once	TRBJ2-1	TGTGCCAGCAGCCAAGTCGCGAATGAGCAGTTCTTC	CASSQVANEQFF
TRBD1	TRBV2	14	.	TRBJ1-5	TGTGCCAGCAGACGGACAGGGGAAGGAAAGCCCCAGCATTTT	CASRRTGEGKPQHF
TRBD1	TRBV3-1/TRBV3-2	13	.	TRBJ2-7	TGTGCCAGCAGCCTATGGACAGGGGTTGAGCAGTACTTC	CASSLWTGVEQYF
.	TRBV5-4	15	.	TRBJ1-1	TGTGCCAGCAGCTTTAACAGGGACCCTAACACTGAAGCTTTCTTT	CASSFNRDPNTEAFF
TRBD1	TRBV6-6	16	.	TRBJ2-1	TGTGCCAGCAGCACAACCGGGACAGGGGCCCACAATGAGCAGTTCTTC	CASSTTGTGAHNEQFF
.	TRBV24-1	14	once	TRBJ2-1	TGTGCCACCAGTGATTTTCAGGGAATCAATGAGCAGTTCTTC	CATSDFQGINEQFF
TRBD1	TRBV7-9	14	few	TRBJ1-4	TGTGCCAGCAGCTTACAGGGGGCACGTGAAAAACTGTTTTTT	CASSLQGAREKLFF
TRBD1	TRBV7-9	17	few	TRBJ1-6	TGTGCCAGCAGCCATAGACAGGGCAACTCCTATAATTCACCCCTCCACTTT	CASSHRQGNSYNSPLHF
.	TRBV9	16	.	TRBJ1-4	TGTGCCAGCAGCCTGGGGACCTTTCCAACTAATGAAAAACTGTTTTTT	CASSLGTFPTNEKLFF
TRBD1	TRBV27	14	.	TRBJ2-1	TGTGCCAGCAGCCGACAGGGATTCTACAATGAGCAGTTCTTC	CASSRQGFYNEQFF
TRBD2	TRBV9	15	.	TRBJ2-7	TGTGCCAGCAGCGTAGGTGGGACTAGCGGGCTCGAGCAGTACTTC	CASSVGGTSGLEQYF
TRBD1	TRBV6-4	15	.	TRBJ2-3	TGTGCCAGCAGTGAAGGGACAGGCGGGGCAGATACGCAGTATTTT	CASSEGTGGADTQYF
.	TRBV4-1	15	.	TRBJ1-4	TGCGCCAGCAGCCAAGGGGAGAGGGCTAATGAAAAACTGTTTTTT	CASSQGERANEKLFF
TRBD1	TRBV15	15	.	TRBJ2-5	TGTGCCACCAGCAGAGATCGACAGGGGATCGGGACCCAGTACTTC	CATSRDRQGIGTQYF
TRBD2	TRBV5-4	17	.	TRBJ2-1	TGTGCCAGCAGCTCAGGACTAGCTGTAAGCTCCTACAATGAGCAGTTCTTC	CASSSGLAVSSYNEQFF